These T cell receptor beta chains were read from a single sample in a study of regulatory T cells in long-lasting Graves disease. Each CDR3 protein is one row after TCRdb ran MiXCR on the multiplex PCR reads. The table lists around 400,000 distinct CDR3 sequences, roughly 10% of them singletons, with approximately 19% in the top ten. The data also belong to a second study, concerning T cells in Graves' hyperthyroidism and ophthalmopathy.

The starting material was peripheral blood mononuclear cells (PBMCs), obtained at new diagnosis, from a patient treated with antithyroid drugs. The receptor source for this set is a woman aged 18-29 years with Graves disease. CDR3s include the opening cysteine and the closing phenylalanine or tryptophan. The D gene is left open where the match is weak. Clone size is given for some rows only: seen once, a few or many times, or a class if the clone is expanded.

d_call	v_call	clone_size	j_call	cdr3_aa	cdr3_nt
-	TRBV19	many	TRBJ2-7	CASSTHRISSYEQYF	TGTGCCAGTAGTACTCACAGGATTTCCTCCTACGAGCAGTACTTC
-	TRBV14	few	TRBJ2-7	CASSQVGASEQYF	TGTGCCAGCAGCCAAGTGGGGGCAAGCGAGCAGTACTTC
-	TRBV7-2	many	TRBJ2-7	CASSLAGARSYEQYF	TGTGCCAGCAGCTTAGCAGGGGCCCGCTCCTACGAGCAGTACTTC
-	TRBV19	-	TRBJ2-5	CASRTHGVETQYF	TGTGCCAGTAGGACCCATGGTGTAGAGACCCAGTACTTC
-	TRBV2	many	TRBJ2-1	CASSGPSGTREEQFF	TGTGCCAGCAGTGGCCCATCCGGGACTCGCGAAGAGCAGTTCTTC
-	TRBV15	many	TRBJ2-1	CATSRGEQGSPEQFF	TGTGCCACCAGCAGAGGGGAACAGGGCTCTCCGGAGCAGTTCTTC
-	TRBV20-1	-	TRBJ1-6	CSARDPGLYNSPLHF	TGCAGTGCTAGAGATCCCGGACTCTATAATTCACCCCTCCACTTT
TRBD2	TRBV12-3/TRBV12-4	-	TRBJ2-1	CASSPFMGGGEQFF	TGTGCCAGCAGTCCATTTATGGGCGGGGGTGAGCAGTTCTTC
-	TRBV30	many	TRBJ2-2	CAWKGGVVSGELFF	TGTGCCTGGAAGGGGGGGGTAGTCTCCGGGGAGCTGTTTTTT
-	TRBV19	-	TRBJ1-1	CASATGLTARRTTEAFF	TGTGCCTCTGCAACGGGACTGACAGCGCGAAGAACTACTGAAGCTTTCTTT
TRBD1	TRBV7-2	many	TRBJ1-2	CASSFYSPTTGTNYGYTF	TGTGCCAGCAGCTTCTACTCCCCAACGACAGGGACTAACTATGGCTACACCTTC
TRBD1	TRBV7-6	many	TRBJ2-3	CASSLRQGASTDTQYF	TGTGCCAGCAGCTTAAGACAGGGTGCAAGCACAGATACGCAGTATTTT
TRBD2	TRBV6-1	many	TRBJ2-2	CASRRSGGNTGELFF	TGTGCCAGCAGGCGGAGCGGGGGGAACACCGGGGAGCTGTTTTTT
TRBD1	TRBV28	many	TRBJ1-5	CATRDRGSNQPQHF	TGTGCCACGCGGGACAGGGGCAGCAATCAGCCCCAGCATTTT
-	TRBV7-8	-	TRBJ1-1	CASSLGFGGRGTEAFF	TGTGCCAGCAGCTTGGGCTTCGGGGGTCGGGGCACTGAAGCTTTCTTT
TRBD2	TRBV5-5	few	TRBJ2-1	CASSQLAGPYNEQFF	TGTGCCAGCAGCCAACTAGCGGGCCCCTACAATGAGCAGTTCTTC
-	TRBV6-1	many	TRBJ2-1	CASSEWAGALDEQFF	TGTGCCAGCAGTGAATGGGCAGGGGCGCTGGATGAGCAGTTCTTC
TRBD1	TRBV12-3/TRBV12-4	many	TRBJ1-2	CASSPGQAVYGYTF	TGTGCCAGCAGTCCGGGACAGGCCGTCTATGGCTACACCTTC
-	TRBV7-6	-	TRBJ2-7	CASSHSSLDYEQYF	TGTGCCAGCAGCCATTCTAGTCTGGACTACGAGCAGTACTTC
-	TRBV20-1	few	TRBJ1-1	CSATMGHPNTEAFF	TGCAGTGCTACAATGGGACACCCGAACACTGAAGCTTTCTTT
TRBD1	TRBV28	many	TRBJ2-7	CASSYGTGRRYEQYF	TGTGCCAGCAGTTATGGGACAGGAAGAAGGTACGAGCAGTACTTC
-	TRBV9	many	TRBJ2-1	CASSVSYSGIPAMEQFF	TGTGCCAGCAGCGTCTCGTACTCAGGGATCCCGGCAATGGAGCAGTTCTTC
-	TRBV6-1	many	TRBJ1-1	CATSFGDGTEAFF	TGTGCCACCAGCTTCGGAGATGGGACTGAAGCTTTCTTT
TRBD1	TRBV12-3/TRBV12-4	many	TRBJ2-1	CASSLPPDRALSNDNNEQFF	TGTGCCAGCAGTTTACCCCCTGACAGGGCCCTCTCCAACGATAACAATGAGCAGTTCTTC
TRBD1	TRBV7-8	-	TRBJ2-1	CASSLLVGGTGKYNEQFF	TGTGCCAGCAGCTTACTAGTCGGAGGGACAGGGAAATACAATGAGCAGTTCTTC
-	TRBV5-1	-	TRBJ2-5	CASAAGILGETQYF	TGCGCCAGCGCGGCCGGGATCTTAGGAGAGACCCAGTACTTC
TRBD2	TRBV7-2	few	TRBJ2-6	CASSFTSGGSGANVLTF	TGTGCCAGCAGCTTTACTAGCGGGGGTTCTGGGGCCAACGTCCTGACTTTC
-	TRBV29-1	many	TRBJ2-7	CSVAIGPHEQYF	TGCAGCGTTGCAATCGGACCCCACGAGCAGTACTTC
-	TRBV5-5	many	TRBJ1-1	CASSRTVYEAFF	TGTGCCAGCAGCAGGACAGTATATGAAGCTTTCTTT
-	TRBV24-1	few	TRBJ1-2	CATSGSIKSAGEGYTF	TGTGCCACCAGTGGATCGATCAAGAGTGCTGGCGAGGGCTACACCTTC
-	TRBV12-3/TRBV12-4	many	TRBJ1-4	CASRGTWGAEGKLFF	TGTGCCAGCAGGGGTACTTGGGGGGCGGAGGGAAAACTGTTTTTT
-	TRBV24-1	-	TRBJ1-2	CATSDGGLNYGYTF	TGTGCCACCAGTGATGGGGGACTGAACTATGGCTACACCTTC
TRBD1	TRBV7-9	-	TRBJ1-2	CASSLTNRGQGYTF	TGTGCCAGCAGCTTAACCAACAGGGGGCAAGGCTACACCTTC
-	TRBV7-2	-	TRBJ2-2	CASSQDGGTGELFF	TGCGCCAGCAGCCAAGATGGAGGGACCGGGGAGCTGTTTTTT
TRBD1	TRBV27	many	TRBJ1-2	CASSPGTGLSGYTF	TGTGCCAGCAGTCCCGGGACAGGTTTGAGTGGCTACACCTTC